The source of this TCR beta chain is a study of T cell repertoires in cytomegalovirus infection. The CDR3 sequence is 13 residues long. Germline V gives CDR1 MNHNS, CDR2 SASEGT. TCRdb re-analysed the reads in MiXCR, keeping a single row per CDR3 protein. The sample lists about 530,000 distinct CDR3 sequences; approximately 25% were seen once. This clonotype has a count of ten or more. Sequencing was done on a sample of PBMCs. The TCR comes from a human donor in good health (CMV status not recorded). Some clones in this sample may be carry-over from other donors' samples. The rearrangement links TRBV6-1 to TRBJ1-5; maybe TRBD1 (5 bases). Here the CDR3 DNA reads TGTGCTGCCGGAGGGGACCTCTCTCAGCCCCAGCATTTT. This gives the protein CAAGGDLSQPQHF.